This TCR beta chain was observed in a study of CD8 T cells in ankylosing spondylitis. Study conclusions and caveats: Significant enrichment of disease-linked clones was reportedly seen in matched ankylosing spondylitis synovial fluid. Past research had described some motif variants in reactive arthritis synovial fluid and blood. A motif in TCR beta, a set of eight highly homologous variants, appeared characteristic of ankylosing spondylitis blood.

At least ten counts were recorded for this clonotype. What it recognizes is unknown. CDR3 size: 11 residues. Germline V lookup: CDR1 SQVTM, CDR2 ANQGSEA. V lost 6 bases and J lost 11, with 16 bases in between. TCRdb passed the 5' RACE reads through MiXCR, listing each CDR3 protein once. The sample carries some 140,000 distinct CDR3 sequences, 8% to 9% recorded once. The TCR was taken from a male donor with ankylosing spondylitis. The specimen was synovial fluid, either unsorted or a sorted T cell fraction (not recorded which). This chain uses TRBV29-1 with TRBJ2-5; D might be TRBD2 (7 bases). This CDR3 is CSVAWGGLQYF. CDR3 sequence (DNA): TGCAGCGTCGCCTGGGGGGGCCTACAGTACTTC.